This T cell receptor beta chain was observed in a study of cytomegalovirus exposure and HLA in healthy donors. Background on the study: Findings of an earlier analysis included some 110 million unique TCR beta sequences from 170 million or so T cells.

The PCR contained 60 Vbeta and 13 Jbeta primers. TCRdb's table, derived via immunoSEQ multiplex PCR, lists solely in-frame clones and lacks some. The sample has some 76,000 clones; around 86% are singletons. General study points: Cytomegalovirus association was listed for around 180 TCR beta chains.

In regard to this clone: The antigen remains undetermined.

Participants comprised healthy donors of bone marrow. Donors were nominally healthy when sampled, though unrecorded immune exposures were likely. The CDR3 extends over 15 amino acids. V was cut by 2 bases and J by 4 bases, with 13 bases left in between. Germline lookup yields CDR1 SGHKS and CDR2 YYEKEE (reference sequence). This receptor was obtained from a young woman in good health and CMV-seronegative. The sequenced sample consisted of PBMCs. The chain joins TRBV5-5 to TRBJ1-5, with D perhaps TRBD1 (6 bases). DNA for the CDR3: TGTGCCAGCAGCTTCTCGACAGGTTCTAATCAGCCCCAGCATTTT. Protein: CASSFSTGSNQPQHF.